A selection of T cell receptor beta chains follows, all from one sample in a study of T-cell memory formation after mild COVID-19. TCRdb ran MiXCR on the 5' RACE reads and lists one entry per CDR3 protein. The top ten clones hold roughly 13% of a sample with under 400,000 distinct CDR3 sequences, 25% to 30% of them seen once. Material: PBMCs or a T cell subset sorted from them (not recorded which). The receptors come from an adult woman who had mild COVID-19 (a few samples of this study predate the infection). Cell type and time point are not known. Both conserved end residues are part of each CDR3. The D gene is left open where the match is weak. The listing skips clone size in some rows; elsewhere it reads once, few, many or a size class.

abundance: few; v_gene: TRBV15; j_gene: TRBJ2-5; d_gene: .; CDR3nt: TGTGCCACCAACGGAGGGGCGTACCAAGAGACCCAGTACTTC; CDR3aa: CATNGGAYQETQYF
abundance: .; v_gene: TRBV12-3/TRBV12-4; j_gene: TRBJ2-7; d_gene: .; CDR3nt: TGTGCCAGCACCCTAGCCGGGTTCGACGAGCAGTACTTC; CDR3aa: CASTLAGFDEQYF
abundance: few; v_gene: TRBV5-1; j_gene: TRBJ2-5; d_gene: .; CDR3nt: TGCGCCAGCAGCTTGGAAATGAAGACCCAGTACTTC; CDR3aa: CASSLEMKTQYF
abundance: few; v_gene: TRBV3-1; j_gene: TRBJ2-1; d_gene: TRBD1; CDR3nt: TGTGCCAGCAGCACTCGTACAGGGGGCGGATTTGGTGAGCAGTTCTTC; CDR3aa: CASSTRTGGGFGEQFF
abundance: few; v_gene: TRBV5-1; j_gene: TRBJ1-1; d_gene: .; CDR3nt: TGCGCCAGCGGAGAGACAGAACTGAACACTGAAGCTTTCTTT; CDR3aa: CASGETELNTEAFF
abundance: few; v_gene: TRBV27; j_gene: TRBJ2-5; d_gene: .; CDR3nt: TGTGCCAGCAGTTTATCGGAACAGCCCCAAGAGACCCAGTACTTC; CDR3aa: CASSLSEQPQETQYF
abundance: .; v_gene: TRBV29-1; j_gene: TRBJ2-1; d_gene: .; CDR3nt: TGCAGCGTTGATGAGGGCTACAATGAGCAGTTCTTC; CDR3aa: CSVDEGYNEQFF
abundance: few; v_gene: TRBV12-3/TRBV12-4; j_gene: TRBJ2-1; d_gene: .; CDR3nt: TGTGCCAGCAGTTCCAGGGCCATCCCCTACAATGAGCAGTTCTTC; CDR3aa: CASSSRAIPYNEQFF
abundance: few; v_gene: TRBV12-3/TRBV12-4; j_gene: TRBJ2-5; d_gene: .; CDR3nt: TGTGCCAGCAGTTCGAGGACCGGGAAAGAGACCCAGTACTTC; CDR3aa: CASSSRTGKETQYF
abundance: .; v_gene: TRBV7-8; j_gene: TRBJ2-5; d_gene: .; CDR3nt: TGTGCCAGCAGCTTAGGTTCAGACGAAGAGACCCAGTACTTC; CDR3aa: CASSLGSDEETQYF
abundance: few; v_gene: TRBV20-1; j_gene: TRBJ2-7; d_gene: TRBD2; CDR3nt: TGCAGTGCTTCGGGACTAGCCCTCTACGAGCAGTACTTC; CDR3aa: CSASGLALYEQYF
abundance: few; v_gene: TRBV11-2; j_gene: TRBJ2-3; d_gene: .; CDR3nt: TGTGCCAGCAGCTTAGTCCGGGGGATCACAGATACGCAGTATTTT; CDR3aa: CASSLVRGITDTQYF
abundance: few; v_gene: TRBV5-8; j_gene: TRBJ1-5; d_gene: .; CDR3nt: TGTGCCAGCAGCCCAGTCACTCAGCCCCAGCATTTT; CDR3aa: CASSPVTQPQHF
abundance: .; v_gene: TRBV19; j_gene: TRBJ2-1; d_gene: TRBD1; CDR3nt: TGTGCCAGTATTGACAGGGGAAGGGACAATGAGCAGTTCTTC; CDR3aa: CASIDRGRDNEQFF
abundance: .; v_gene: TRBV7-9; j_gene: TRBJ1-4; d_gene: .; CDR3nt: TGTGCCAGCAGCTTATCGTTTGAAAAACTGTTTTTT; CDR3aa: CASSLSFEKLFF
abundance: .; v_gene: TRBV6-5; j_gene: TRBJ2-1; d_gene: .; CDR3nt: TGTGCCAGCAGTACTTTAGCGGCCAGATACAATGAGCAGTTCTTC; CDR3aa: CASSTLAARYNEQFF
abundance: .; v_gene: TRBV9; j_gene: TRBJ2-5; d_gene: .; CDR3nt: TGTGCCAGCAGCGTCGAGGGCAGACAAGAGACCCAGTACTTC; CDR3aa: CASSVEGRQETQYF
abundance: .; v_gene: TRBV6-5; j_gene: TRBJ2-1; d_gene: TRBD2; CDR3nt: TGTGCCAGCAGTTCCCGGGGGGACTACAATGAGCAGTTCTTC; CDR3aa: CASSSRGDYNEQFF
abundance: few; v_gene: TRBV7-2; j_gene: TRBJ1-4; d_gene: .; CDR3nt: TGTGCCAGCAGCTCACAGGGAATTGGAGAAAAACTGTTTTTT; CDR3aa: CASSSQGIGEKLFF
abundance: .; v_gene: TRBV20-1; j_gene: TRBJ1-1; d_gene: TRBD1; CDR3nt: TGCAGTGCTAGAATACCGGGACAGGCGAACACTGAAGCTTTCTTT; CDR3aa: CSARIPGQANTEAFF
abundance: .; v_gene: TRBV7-9; j_gene: TRBJ2-1; d_gene: TRBD1; CDR3nt: TGTGCCAGCAGCTTGCGACAGGGCGATGAGCAGTTCTTC; CDR3aa: CASSLRQGDEQFF
abundance: few; v_gene: TRBV29-1; j_gene: TRBJ2-7; d_gene: TRBD1; CDR3nt: TGCAGCGTCGATACAGGGGCCCTAGGGCAGTACTTC; CDR3aa: CSVDTGALGQYF
abundance: few; v_gene: TRBV7-9; j_gene: TRBJ1-5; d_gene: TRBD1; CDR3nt: TGTGCCAGCAGCTTAACGGGACAGAGCAATCAGCCCCAGCATTTT; CDR3aa: CASSLTGQSNQPQHF
abundance: .; v_gene: TRBV5-1; j_gene: TRBJ2-7; d_gene: TRBD1; CDR3nt: TGCGCCAGCAGACCCGGGACAGCAAGTTCCTACGAGCAGTACTTC; CDR3aa: CASRPGTASSYEQYF
abundance: .; v_gene: TRBV18; j_gene: TRBJ2-3; d_gene: .; CDR3nt: TGTGCCAGCTCACCATTACAGGTCCCAGATACGCAGTATTTT; CDR3aa: CASSPLQVPDTQYF
abundance: few; v_gene: TRBV20-1; j_gene: TRBJ1-6; d_gene: .; CDR3nt: TGCAGTGCTAGAGATGTCGAGGATTCACCCCTCCACTTT; CDR3aa: CSARDVEDSPLHF
abundance: .; v_gene: TRBV12-3/TRBV12-4; j_gene: TRBJ1-4; d_gene: TRBD1; CDR3nt: TGTGCCAGCAGAATATCCGGGACAGGGTTTTGGTCTACTAATGAAAAACTGTTTTTT; CDR3aa: CASRISGTGFWSTNEKLFF
abundance: few; v_gene: TRBV7-2; j_gene: TRBJ2-5; d_gene: TRBD2; CDR3nt: TGTGCCAGCAGCTTTAGCGGGGGGGCCCAGACCCAGTACTTC; CDR3aa: CASSFSGGAQTQYF
abundance: few; v_gene: TRBV20-1; j_gene: TRBJ2-2; d_gene: TRBD2; CDR3nt: TGCAGTGCTAGTGAAAGAGCGGGGACTTACACCGGGGAGCTGTTTTTT; CDR3aa: CSASERAGTYTGELFF
abundance: .; v_gene: TRBV5-1; j_gene: TRBJ1-2; d_gene: .; CDR3nt: TGCGCCAGCAGCTTGGGTGAGCCCCGCTATGGCTACACCTTC; CDR3aa: CASSLGEPRYGYTF
abundance: .; v_gene: TRBV4-1; j_gene: TRBJ2-3; d_gene: .; CDR3nt: TGCGCCAGCAGCACAGCTAGGGGGGCTAGCACAGATACGCAGTATTTT; CDR3aa: CASSTARGASTDTQYF
abundance: .; v_gene: TRBV20-1; j_gene: TRBJ1-2; d_gene: .; CDR3nt: TGCAGTGCTCGAAACCCGAGGACCCCGGATGGTGGCTACACCTTC; CDR3aa: CSARNPRTPDGGYTF
abundance: few; v_gene: TRBV27; j_gene: TRBJ2-5; d_gene: .; CDR3nt: TGTGCCAGCAGGGAAGCTGTGCAAGAGACCCAGTACTTC; CDR3aa: CASREAVQETQYF
abundance: .; v_gene: TRBV6-5; j_gene: TRBJ2-7; d_gene: TRBD1; CDR3nt: TGTGCCAGCAGTTACATGGGACAGGGGGACGAGCAGTACTTC; CDR3aa: CASSYMGQGDEQYF
abundance: .; v_gene: TRBV4-3; j_gene: TRBJ1-1; d_gene: .; CDR3nt: TGCGCCAGCTCTGGGAGGGGCTACACTGAAGCTTTCTTT; CDR3aa: CASSGRGYTEAFF
abundance: few; v_gene: TRBV7-9; j_gene: TRBJ1-1; d_gene: .; CDR3nt: TGTGCCAGCAGCTCTTTTTCCTGGAGCCGAAACACTGAAGCTTTCTTT; CDR3aa: CASSSFSWSRNTEAFF
abundance: .; v_gene: TRBV12-3/TRBV12-4; j_gene: TRBJ2-1; d_gene: TRBD2; CDR3nt: TGTGCCAGCAGTTTAGTACTAGCGGGAGCTGAGCAGTTCTTC; CDR3aa: CASSLVLAGAEQFF
abundance: few; v_gene: TRBV19; j_gene: TRBJ1-1; d_gene: .; CDR3nt: TGTGCCAGTATAAACACGGAAGGTAACACTGAAGCTTTCTTT; CDR3aa: CASINTEGNTEAFF
abundance: few; v_gene: TRBV4-1; j_gene: TRBJ2-2; d_gene: .; CDR3nt: TGCGCCAGCAGCCATCCGGGACGAAACACCGGGGAGCTGTTTTTT; CDR3aa: CASSHPGRNTGELFF
abundance: .; v_gene: TRBV3-1; j_gene: TRBJ1-2; d_gene: .; CDR3nt: TGTGCCAGCAGCCAGGGACGGTATGGCTACACCTTC; CDR3aa: CASSQGRYGYTF
abundance: many; v_gene: TRBV6-5; j_gene: TRBJ2-1; d_gene: .; CDR3nt: TGTGCCAGCAGCGTAGATAGCTCCTACAATGAGCAGTTCTTC; CDR3aa: CASSVDSSYNEQFF
abundance: .; v_gene: TRBV7-9; j_gene: TRBJ2-5; d_gene: .; CDR3nt: TGTGCCAGCAGCTGGGGCCATACAGAGACCCAGTACTTC; CDR3aa: CASSWGHTETQYF
abundance: .; v_gene: TRBV6-6; j_gene: TRBJ1-2; d_gene: .; CDR3nt: TGTGCCAGCAGTGTCAGGGAGGGCGGCTACACCTTC; CDR3aa: CASSVREGGYTF
abundance: few; v_gene: TRBV6-1; j_gene: TRBJ2-2; d_gene: .; CDR3nt: TGTGCCAGCAGGCCTGCGGAACCCCGAGCCGGGGAGCTGTTTTTT; CDR3aa: CASRPAEPRAGELFF
abundance: .; v_gene: TRBV7-2; j_gene: TRBJ2-2; d_gene: TRBD2; CDR3nt: TGTGCCAGCAGCTTACACGGGGGGGCCAACACCGGGGAGCTGTTTTTT; CDR3aa: CASSLHGGANTGELFF
abundance: few; v_gene: TRBV5-1; j_gene: TRBJ1-5; d_gene: .; CDR3nt: TGCGCCAGCAGCTACCAGGGGAATCAGCCCCAGCATTTT; CDR3aa: CASSYQGNQPQHF
abundance: few; v_gene: TRBV2; j_gene: TRBJ2-1; d_gene: TRBD2; CDR3nt: TGTGCCAGCCAGGGCGGGGGGTCCTACAATGAGCAGTTCTTC; CDR3aa: CASQGGGSYNEQFF
abundance: few; v_gene: TRBV5-6; j_gene: TRBJ1-2; d_gene: TRBD1; CDR3nt: TGTGCCAGCAGCTTGGTTGACAGGGGTGAGGGCTACACCTTC; CDR3aa: CASSLVDRGEGYTF
abundance: .; v_gene: TRBV20-1; j_gene: TRBJ2-7; d_gene: .; CDR3nt: TGCAGTGCTAGAGGGCAGGGTTTCTCCTACGAGCAGTACTTC; CDR3aa: CSARGQGFSYEQYF